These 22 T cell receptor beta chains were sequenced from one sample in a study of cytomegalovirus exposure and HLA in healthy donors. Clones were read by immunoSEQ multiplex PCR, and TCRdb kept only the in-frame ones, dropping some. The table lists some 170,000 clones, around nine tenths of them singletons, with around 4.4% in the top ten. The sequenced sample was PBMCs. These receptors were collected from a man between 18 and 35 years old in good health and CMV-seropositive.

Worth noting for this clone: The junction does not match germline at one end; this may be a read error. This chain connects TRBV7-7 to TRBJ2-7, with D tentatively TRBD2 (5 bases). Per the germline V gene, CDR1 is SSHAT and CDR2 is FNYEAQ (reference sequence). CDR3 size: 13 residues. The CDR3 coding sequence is TGTGCTAGCAGCTCGGACTTAGCTGGCGAGCAGTACTTC. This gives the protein CASSSDLAGEQYF.

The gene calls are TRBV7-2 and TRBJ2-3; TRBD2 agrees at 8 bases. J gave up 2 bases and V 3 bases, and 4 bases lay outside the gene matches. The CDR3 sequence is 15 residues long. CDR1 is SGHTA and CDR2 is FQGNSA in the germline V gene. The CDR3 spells CASSLVSGNTDTQYF. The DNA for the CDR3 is TGTGCCAGCAGCTTGGTTAGCGGGAACACAGATACGCAGTATTTT.

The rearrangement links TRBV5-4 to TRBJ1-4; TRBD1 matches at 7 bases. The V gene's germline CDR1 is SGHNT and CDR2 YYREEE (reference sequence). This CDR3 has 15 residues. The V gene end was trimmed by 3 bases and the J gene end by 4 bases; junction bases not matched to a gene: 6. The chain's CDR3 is CASSSGGKGNEKLFF. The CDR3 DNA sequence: TGTGCCAGCAGCTCAGGGGGTAAGGGTAATGAAAAACTGTTTTTT. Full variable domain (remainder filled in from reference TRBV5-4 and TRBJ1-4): ETGVTQSPTHLIKTRGQQVTLRCSSQSGHNTVSWYQQALGQGPQFIFQYYREEENGRGNFPPRFSGLQFPNYSSELNVNALELDDSALYLCASSSGGKGNEKLFFGSGTQLSVL.

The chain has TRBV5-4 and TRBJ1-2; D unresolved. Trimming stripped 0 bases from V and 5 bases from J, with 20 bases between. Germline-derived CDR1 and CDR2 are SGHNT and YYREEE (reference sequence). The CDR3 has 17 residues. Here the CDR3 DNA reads TGTGCCAGCAGCTTGGCGGGTGAGGCGCCTCGGGGTTATGGCTACACCTTC. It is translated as CASSLAGEAPRGYGYTF.

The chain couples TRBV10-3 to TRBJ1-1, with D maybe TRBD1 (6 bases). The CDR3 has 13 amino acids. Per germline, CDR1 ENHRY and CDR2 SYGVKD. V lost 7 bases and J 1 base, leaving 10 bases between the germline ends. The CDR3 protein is CAIINRENTEAFF. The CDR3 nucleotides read TGTGCCATCATTAACAGGGAGAACACTGAAGCTTTCTTT.

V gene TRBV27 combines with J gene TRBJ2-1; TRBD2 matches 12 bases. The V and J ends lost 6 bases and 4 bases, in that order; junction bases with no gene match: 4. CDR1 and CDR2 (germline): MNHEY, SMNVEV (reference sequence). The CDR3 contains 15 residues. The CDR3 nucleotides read TGTGCCAGCAGGCTAGCGGGAGGGTATTACAATGAGCAGTTCTTC. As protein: CASRLAGGYYNEQFF.

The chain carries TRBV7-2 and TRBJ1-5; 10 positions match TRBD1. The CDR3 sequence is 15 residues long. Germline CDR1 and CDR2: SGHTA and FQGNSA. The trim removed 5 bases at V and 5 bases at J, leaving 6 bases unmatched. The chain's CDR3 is CASSPQTGGYQPQHF. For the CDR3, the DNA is TGTGCCAGCAGCCCGCAGACAGGGGGCTATCAGCCCCAGCATTTT.

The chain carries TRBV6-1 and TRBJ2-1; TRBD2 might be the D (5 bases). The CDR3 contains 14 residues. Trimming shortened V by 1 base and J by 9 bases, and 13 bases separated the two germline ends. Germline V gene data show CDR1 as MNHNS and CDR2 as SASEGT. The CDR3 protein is CASSEGTAWGEQFF. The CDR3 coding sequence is TGTGCCAGCAGTGAAGGGACTGCCTGGGGTGAGCAGTTCTTC.

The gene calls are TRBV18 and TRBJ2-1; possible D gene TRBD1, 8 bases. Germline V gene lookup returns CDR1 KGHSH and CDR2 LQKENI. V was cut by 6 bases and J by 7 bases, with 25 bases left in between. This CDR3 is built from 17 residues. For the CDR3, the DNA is TGTGCCAGCTCCGACAGGGGAGCCAGCGGGGCCCCTAATGAGCAGTTCTTC. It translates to CASSDRGASGAPNEQFF. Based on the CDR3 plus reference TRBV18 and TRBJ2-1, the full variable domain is NAGVMQNPRHLVRRRGQEARLRCSPMKGHSHVYWYRQLPEEGLKFMVYLQKENIIDESGMPKERFSAEFPKEGPSILRIQQVVRGDSAAYFCASSDRGASGAPNEQFFGPGTRLTVL.

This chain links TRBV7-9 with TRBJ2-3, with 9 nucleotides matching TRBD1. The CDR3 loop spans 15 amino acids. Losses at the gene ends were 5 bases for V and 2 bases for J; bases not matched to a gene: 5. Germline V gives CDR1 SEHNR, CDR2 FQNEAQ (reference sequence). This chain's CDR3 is CASSQRTGATDTQYF. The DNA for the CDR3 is TGTGCCAGCAGCCAGAGGACAGGGGCCACAGATACGCAGTATTTT.

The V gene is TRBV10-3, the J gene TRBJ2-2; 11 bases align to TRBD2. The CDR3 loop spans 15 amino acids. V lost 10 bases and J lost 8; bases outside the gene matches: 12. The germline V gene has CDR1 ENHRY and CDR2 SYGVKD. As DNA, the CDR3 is TGTGCCACCGCCGGGACTAGCGGTGTCTTAGGGGAGCTGTTTTTT. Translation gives CATAGTSGVLGELFF.

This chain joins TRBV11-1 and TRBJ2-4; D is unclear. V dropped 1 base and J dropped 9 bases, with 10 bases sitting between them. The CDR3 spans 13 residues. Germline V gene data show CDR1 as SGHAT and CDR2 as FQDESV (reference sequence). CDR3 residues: CASSLVSGSIQYF. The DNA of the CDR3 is TGTGCCAGCAGCTTAGTCTCCGGTAGCATTCAGTACTTC. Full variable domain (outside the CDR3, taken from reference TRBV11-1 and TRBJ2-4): EAEVAQSPRYKITEKSQAVAFWCDPISGHATLYWYRQILGQGPELLVQFQDESVVDDSQLPKDRFSAERLKGVDSTLKIQPAELGDSAMYLCASSLVSGSIQYFGAGTRLSVL.

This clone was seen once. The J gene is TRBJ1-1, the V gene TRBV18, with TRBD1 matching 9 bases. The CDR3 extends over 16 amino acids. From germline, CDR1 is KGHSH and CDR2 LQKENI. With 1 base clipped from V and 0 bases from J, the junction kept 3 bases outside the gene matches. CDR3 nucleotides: TGTGCCAGCTCACCACTGACAGGGGGACTGAACACTGAAGCTTTCTTT. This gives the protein CASSPLTGGLNTEAFF.

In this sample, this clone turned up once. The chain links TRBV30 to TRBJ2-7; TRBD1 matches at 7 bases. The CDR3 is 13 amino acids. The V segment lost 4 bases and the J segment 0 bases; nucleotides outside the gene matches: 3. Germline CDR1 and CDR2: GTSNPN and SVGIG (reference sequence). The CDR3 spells CAWNRDSSYEQYF. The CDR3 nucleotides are TGTGCCTGGAACCGGGACAGCTCCTACGAGCAGTACTTC.

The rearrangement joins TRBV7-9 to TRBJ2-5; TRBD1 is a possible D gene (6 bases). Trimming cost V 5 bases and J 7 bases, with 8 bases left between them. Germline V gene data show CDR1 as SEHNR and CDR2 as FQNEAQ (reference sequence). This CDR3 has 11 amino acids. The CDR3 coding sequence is TGTGCCAGCAGCCCCAGGGGGACCCAGTACTTC. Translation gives CASSPRGTQYF.

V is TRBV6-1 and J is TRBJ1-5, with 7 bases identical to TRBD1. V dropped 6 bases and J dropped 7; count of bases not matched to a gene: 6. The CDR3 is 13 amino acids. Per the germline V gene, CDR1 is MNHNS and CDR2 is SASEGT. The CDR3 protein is CASRRQGAQPQHF. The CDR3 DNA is TGTGCCAGCAGGCGACAGGGAGCGCAGCCCCAGCATTTT.

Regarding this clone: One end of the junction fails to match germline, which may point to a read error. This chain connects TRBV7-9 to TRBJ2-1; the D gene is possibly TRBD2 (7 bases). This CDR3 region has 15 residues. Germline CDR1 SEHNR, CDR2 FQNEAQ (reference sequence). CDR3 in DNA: TGTGCAAGCAGGGGAGGGCCCTATTATAACAATGAGCAGTTCTTC. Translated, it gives CASRGGPYYNNEQFF.

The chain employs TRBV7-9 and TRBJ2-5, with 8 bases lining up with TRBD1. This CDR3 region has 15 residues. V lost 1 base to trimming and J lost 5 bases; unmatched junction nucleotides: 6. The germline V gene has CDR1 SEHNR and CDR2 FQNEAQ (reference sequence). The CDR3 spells CASSLGTGLWETQYF. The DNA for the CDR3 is TGTGCCAGCAGCTTAGGGACAGGGCTGTGGGAGACCCAGTACTTC.

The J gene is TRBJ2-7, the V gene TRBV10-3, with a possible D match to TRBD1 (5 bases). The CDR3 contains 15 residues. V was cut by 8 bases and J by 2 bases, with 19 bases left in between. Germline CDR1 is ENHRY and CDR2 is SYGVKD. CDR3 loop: CAIQKGQVGAYEQYF. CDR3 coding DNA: TGTGCCATCCAAAAAGGACAAGTCGGAGCCTACGAGCAGTACTTC.

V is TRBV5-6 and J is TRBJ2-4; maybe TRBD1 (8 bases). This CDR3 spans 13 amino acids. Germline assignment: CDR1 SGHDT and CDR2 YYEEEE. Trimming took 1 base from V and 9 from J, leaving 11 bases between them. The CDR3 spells CASSLYRGGIQYF. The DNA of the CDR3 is TGTGCCAGCAGCTTGTACAGGGGGGGCATTCAGTACTTC.

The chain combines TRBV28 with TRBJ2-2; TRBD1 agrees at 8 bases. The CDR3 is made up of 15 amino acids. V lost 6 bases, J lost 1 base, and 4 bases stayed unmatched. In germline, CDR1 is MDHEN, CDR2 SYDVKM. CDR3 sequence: CASSPDRGNTGELFF. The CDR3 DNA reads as TGTGCCAGCAGCCCCGACAGGGGGAACACCGGGGAGCTGTTTTTT.

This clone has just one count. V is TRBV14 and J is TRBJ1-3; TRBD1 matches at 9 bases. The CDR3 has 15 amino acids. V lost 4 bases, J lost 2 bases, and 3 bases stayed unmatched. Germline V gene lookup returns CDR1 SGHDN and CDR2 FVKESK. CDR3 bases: TGTGCCAGCAGCCCCGGGACAGGGACTGGAAACACCATATATTTT. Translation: CASSPGTGTGNTIYF.